A selection of T cell receptor beta chains follows, all from one sample in a study of PD-1 blockade in classical Hodgkin lymphoma. Clones were read by immunoSEQ multiplex PCR, and TCRdb kept only the in-frame ones, dropping some. Of 90,000 to 100,000 clones in the sample, about 91% were seen once. Source: peripheral blood mononuclear cells (PBMCs), taken before the second cycle of nivolumab. These receptors were taken from a human donor with classical Hodgkin lymphoma. CDR3s include the opening cysteine and the closing phenylalanine or tryptophan. Each record gives: V gene, D gene, clone size, CDR3 length, J gene, CDR3 protein, CDR3 DNA. The D gene is left open where the match is weak. Only part of the rows carry a size: once, few, many, or a class if the clone is expanded.

TRBV6-6	NA	NA	12	TRBJ2-1	CASSRVGNEQFF	TGTGCCAGCTCTAGGGTGGGCAATGAGCAGTTCTTC
TRBV7-3	NA	NA	13	TRBJ2-2	CASSQYKVGELFF	TGTGCCAGCAGCCAATATAAGGTTGGGGAGCTGTTTTTT
TRBV6-6	NA	NA	15	TRBJ2-2	CASSYGGAVTGELFF	TGTGCCAGCAGTTACGGGGGCGCGGTAACCGGGGAGCTGTTTTTT
TRBV7-8	NA	NA	11	TRBJ2-1	CASSLVNEQFF	TGTGCCAGCAGCTTAGTGAATGAGCAGTTCTTC
TRBV11-2	NA	NA	15	TRBJ2-1	CASSLEGRAYNEQFF	TGTGCCAGCTCTCTCGAGGGGCGGGCCTACAATGAGCAGTTCTTC
TRBV7-8	NA	NA	12	TRBJ1-1	CASSSTYTEAFF	TGTGCCAGCAGTTCGACTTACACTGAAGCTTTCTTT
TRBV18	NA	NA	14	TRBJ2-7	CASSPGWALYEQYF	TGTGCCAGCTCACCGGGGTGGGCCCTCTACGAGCAGTACTTC
TRBV18	NA	NA	16	TRBJ2-2	CASSPKLGQNTGELFF	TGTGCCAGCTCACCAAAACTAGGACAGAACACCGGGGAGCTGTTTTTT
TRBV2	TRBD1	NA	14	TRBJ1-4	CASTMDRVDEKLFF	TGTGCCAGCACCATGGACAGGGTAGATGAAAAACTGTTTTTT
TRBV7-9	TRBD1	NA	14	TRBJ2-1	CASPGQGLFSSWFF	TGTGCCAGTCCGGGACAGGGTTTGTTTTCGTCTTGGTTCTTC
TRBV28	NA	NA	14	TRBJ2-4	CASSFIGGLGIQYF	TGTGCCAGCAGTTTTATAGGGGGGCTCGGCATTCAGTACTTC
TRBV6-4	TRBD1	NA	14	TRBJ1-6	CASSQDRGRSPLHF	TGTGCCAGCAGCCAGGACAGGGGGCGTTCACCCCTCCACTTT
TRBV7-2	NA	NA	18	TRBJ2-6	CASSAPSVGASGANVLTF	TGTGCCAGCAGCGCACCTTCGGTGGGGGCCTCTGGGGCCAACGTCCTGACTTTC
TRBV18	NA	NA	12	TRBJ1-4	CASSPPNEKLFF	TGTGCCAGCTCACCACCTAATGAAAAACTGTTTTTT
TRBV19	NA	NA	13	TRBJ1-1	CASSTGRNTEAFF	TGTGCCAGTAGTACGGGGAGGAACACTGAAGCTTTCTTT
TRBV27	TRBD2	NA	15	TRBJ2-2	CASSLAGGGTGELFF	TGTGCCAGCAGTCTAGCGGGGGGCGGAACCGGGGAGCTGTTTTTT
TRBV7-9	TRBD2	NA	18	TRBJ2-3	CASSFNFRPSGTTDTQYF	TGTGCCAGCAGCTTTAACTTTAGACCTAGCGGGACCACAGATACGCAGTATTTT
TRBV27	TRBD2	NA	16	TRBJ2-3	CASSLLIAGGTDTQYF	TGTGCCAGCAGTCTCCTGATAGCGGGAGGCACAGATACGCAGTATTTT
TRBV2	NA	NA	14	TRBJ2-7	CASSGGQGGGEQYF	TGTGCCAGCAGTGGAGGCCAGGGCGGTGGCGAGCAGTACTTC
TRBV4-1	NA	few	14	TRBJ1-1	CASSQEGGITEAFF	TGCGCCAGCAGCCAAGAAGGGGGGATCACTGAAGCTTTCTTT
TRBV6-1	NA	NA	17	TRBJ1-6	CASSEAPGAAYNSPLHF	TGTGCCAGCAGTGAAGCTCCGGGGGCGGCCTATAATTCACCCCTCCACTTT
TRBV7-8	NA	NA	13	TRBJ1-2	CASSAAQRDGYTF	TGTGCCAGCAGTGCAGCCCAAAGGGATGGCTACACCTTC